The 22 T cell receptor gamma chains in this list originate from one sample, sequenced in a study of Vγ9Vδ2 T cells in congenital toxoplasmosis. Template-switch reverse transcription used TRGC- and TRDC-specific primers together in a single tube. Both the TRGC1 and TRGC2 constant genes were targeted by the TRGC primer. TCRdb made new clone calls on the reads using CATT. The data hold about 130 gamma-chain clones, with approximately 2.2% observed a single time. What was sequenced was gamma-delta T cells from blood. These receptors originate from a child under 10 years old born to a mother with Toxoplasma gondii infection during pregnancy, either congenitally infected or uninfected (not recorded which).

In the case of this clone: The protein recorded in TCRdb matches a much larger clone and deviates from this DNA's translation at residue 7, suggesting a read error; the protein here is obtained by translating the DNA. The rearrangement uses TRGV3 and TRGJP2. The trim removed 0 bases at V and 2 bases at J, leaving 6 bases unmatched. The CDR3 is 16 amino acids. Germline lookup yields CDR1 VTNTFY and CDR2 YDVSTARD (reference sequence). The CDR3: CATWDRSWSSDWIKTF. As DNA, the CDR3 is TGTGCCACCTGGGACAGGTCATGGAGTAGTGATTGGATCAAGACGTTT.

In its sample, this clone ranks as large. The rearrangement uses TRGV4 and TRGJ1 or TRGJ2. V lost 1 base and J lost 2; bases outside the gene matches: 14. Per germline, CDR1 EGSTGY and CDR2 YDSYTSSV. CDR3 length: 17 amino acids. CDR3 nucleotides: TGTGCCACCTGGGATGGAACGTTCCCATTTTATTATTATAAGAAACTCTTT. This gives the protein CATWDGTFPFYYYKKLF.

This clone was detected only a few times. TCRdb records a much larger clone's protein for this DNA, with a difference at residue 16 that likely arises from a read error; the protein given is the translation of the DNA. The chain has TRGV9 and TRGJP. CDR1 is GITISATS and CDR2 is ISYDGTV in the germline V gene (reference sequence). This CDR3 has 18 residues. The CDR3 DNA reads TGTGCCTTGTGGGAGGTGGAGCTCAAAGAGTTGGGCAAAAAAATCCAGGTATTT. Translated, it gives CALWEVELKELGKKIQVF.

This clone was detected a few times. This DNA's translation and the protein TCRdb lists, from a much larger clone, do not match at residue 6, likely due to a read error; the protein shown is translated from the DNA. The V call is TRGV2, the J call TRGJP2. The CDR3 loop spans 16 amino acids. In germline, CDR1 is EGSNGY, CDR2 YDSYNSKV. V trimming: 0 bases; J trimming: 2 bases; junction bases outside the gene matches: 6. The CDR3 coding sequence is TGTGCCACCTGGGACGGGCCATGGAGTAGTGATTGGATCAAGACGTTT. It encodes CATWDGPWSSDWIKTF.

In its sample, this clone was seen a few times. The gene calls are TRGV9 and TRGJ1 or TRGJ2. Germline V gives CDR1 GITISATS, CDR2 ISYDGTV (reference sequence). The CDR3 is made up of 12 amino acids. The V and J ends lost 0 bases and 5 bases, in that order; junction bases with no gene match: 1. The CDR3 nucleotides read TGTGCCTTGTGGGAGGTGCATTATAAGAAACTCTTT. It specifies CALWEVHYKKLF.

This clone was seen a handful of times. The translation of this DNA and the TCRdb protein of a much larger clone differ at residue 10, probably owing to a read error; the protein shown here is translated from the DNA. V is TRGV9 and J is TRGJP. The CDR3 runs to 16 residues. Germline CDR1 is GITISATS and CDR2 is ISYDGTV (reference sequence). CDR3 region: CALWEVQELDKKIKVF. The CDR3 bases are TGTGCCTTGTGGGAGGTGCAAGAGTTGGACAAAAAAATCAAGGTATTT.

On this clone itself: The protein TCRdb lists belongs to a much larger clone and differs from this DNA's translation at residue 9, which points to a read error; the protein shown is made from the DNA. V gene TRGV2 combines with J gene TRGJ1 or TRGJ2. CDR1 is EGSNGY and CDR2 is YDSYNSKV in the germline V gene. The CDR3 sequence is 13 residues long. CDR3 loop: CATWDVDYDKKLF. The CDR3 DNA reads as TGTGCCACCTGGGACGTCGATTATGATAAGAAACTCTTT.

This clone qualifies as large (0.1 to 1%). The J gene is TRGJ1 or TRGJ2, the V gene TRGV9. There are 14 residues in the CDR3. J was trimmed by 3 bases and V by 0 bases; bases with no gene match: 5. Germline V CDR1 and CDR2: GITISATS, ISYDGTV (reference sequence). The CDR3 region has the DNA TGTGCCTTGTGGGAGGTGAGGGGTTATTATAAGAAACTCTTT. This sequence encodes CALWEVRGYYKKLF.

Regarding this clone: The TCRdb record carries a much larger clone's protein, which differs from this DNA's translation at residue 4; a read error is the likely cause, and the protein listed here is the DNA translation. The chain recombines TRGV9 with TRGJ1 or TRGJ2. The CDR3 is made up of 13 amino acids. Germline V lookup: CDR1 GITISATS, CDR2 ISYDGTV (reference sequence). CDR3 DNA sequence: TGTGCCTTGTTGGAGGTGATTTATTATAAGAAACTCTTT. Its translation is CALLEVIYYKKLF.

As for this clone: TCRdb's protein for this DNA is that of a much larger clone and differs from the translation at residue 5, likely a read error; the protein shown is the DNA translation. The chain has TRGV3 and TRGJP2. The CDR3 runs to 15 residues. CDR1 VTNTFY and CDR2 YDVSTARD come from the germline V gene (reference sequence). For the CDR3, the DNA is TGTGCCACCTGGTACAGGGGGAGTAGTGATTGGATCAAGACGTTT. It codes for CATWYRGSSDWIKTF.

By sample share, this clone is large. V usage is TRGV9 and J usage is TRGJP. CDR1 and CDR2 (germline): GITISATS, ISYDGTV (reference sequence). V trimming: 0 bases; J trimming: 5 bases; junction bases outside the gene matches: 7. This CDR3 has 18 amino acids. The CDR3 protein is CALWEVELKELGKKIKVF. The CDR3, as DNA: TGTGCCTTGTGGGAGGTGGAGCTCAAAGAGTTGGGCAAAAAAATCAAGGTATTT.

Within the sample, this clone is hyperexpanded. The gene calls are TRGV9 and TRGJ1 or TRGJ2. V shed 0 bases and J 3 bases; nucleotides not matched to a gene: 5. The germline gives CDR1 GITISATS, CDR2 ISYDGTV (reference sequence). This CDR3 is 14 amino acids long. CDR3 sequence (DNA): TGTGCCTTGTGGGAGGTGCAGGGTTATTATAAGAAACTCTTT. Translating gives CALWEVQGYYKKLF.

This clone was observed a few times. TCRdb's entry gives the protein of a much larger clone, which mismatches this DNA's translation at residue 11, likely from a read error; the protein reported here is translated from the DNA. The V and J genes are TRGV9 and TRGJ1 or TRGJ2. The germline gives CDR1 GITISATS, CDR2 ISYDGTV (reference sequence). This CDR3 contains 13 residues. The CDR3 DNA reads as TGTGCCTTGTGGGAGGTGATTTATTATAAGAACCTCTTT. It encodes CALWEVIYYKNLF.

A remark on this clone: The junction departs from germline at one end; a sequencing error may be responsible. The chain recombines TRGV10 with TRGJP1. TRGV10 has ORF status, its function being uncertain. The CDR3 has 11 residues. CDR3 DNA: TGCGCGGGATTGGGTGGTTGGTTCAAGATATTT. Its protein is CAGLGGWFKIF.

On this clone: TCRdb attributes to this sequence the protein of a much larger clone, which differs from the DNA translation at residue 4; a read error is likely, and the protein displayed is translated from the DNA. Other DNA variants within this sample encode the same CDR3. The rearrangement uses TRGV2 and TRGJP1. V lost 9 bases, J lost 3 bases, and 10 bases stayed unmatched. Germline CDR1 EGSNGY, CDR2 YDSYNSKV. This CDR3 has 14 amino acids. The CDR3 DNA reads as TGTGCCACCAGGAAAGGGGCCACTGGTTGGTTCAAGATATTT. Protein sequence: CATRKGATGWFKIF.

Turning to this clone: This DNA's translation differs at residue 6 from TCRdb's protein, which comes from a much larger clone; a read error is likely, and the protein shown is translated from the DNA. The V call is TRGV2, the J call TRGJP2. In germline, CDR1 is EGSNGY, CDR2 YDSYNSKV. The V gene end was trimmed by 0 bases and the J gene end by 2 bases; junction bases not matched to a gene: 3. The CDR3 contains 15 residues. In DNA, the CDR3 is TGTGCCACCTGGGACGGGGGGAGTAGTGATTGGATCAAGACGTTT. Amino acid sequence: CATWDGGSSDWIKTF.

There are a few counts of this clone. The V and J genes are TRGV8 and TRGJP2. Germline V gene lookup returns CDR1 VENAVY and CDR2 YDSYNSRV. V trimming: 0 bases; J trimming: 3 bases; junction bases outside the gene matches: 4. The CDR3 runs to 15 residues. The CDR3 loop is CATWDRSRSDWIKTF. DNA for the CDR3: TGTGCCACCTGGGATAGGAGTCGTAGTGATTGGATCAAGACGTTT.

This clone qualifies as hyperexpanded (1% or more). The chain recombines TRGV9 with TRGJP. The ends lost 0 bases at V and 4 bases at J; junction bases unmatched: 0. CDR3 length: 16 amino acids. CDR1 GITISATS and CDR2 ISYDGTV come from the germline V gene (reference sequence). This CDR3 reads CALWEVQELGKKIKVF. The CDR3 DNA sequence: TGTGCCTTGTGGGAGGTGCAAGAGTTGGGCAAAAAAATCAAGGTATTT.

Judged by abundance, this clone is large (0.1 to 1%). V usage is TRGV2 and J usage is TRGJP1. Per the germline V gene, CDR1 is EGSNGY and CDR2 is YDSYNSKV. The CDR3 is made up of 13 amino acids. J lost 11 bases, V lost 0 bases, and 6 bases had no gene match. For the CDR3, the DNA is TGTGCCACCTGGGACGGGCATCGATGGTTCAAGATATTT. As protein: CATWDGHRWFKIF.

This clone appeared a few times. A far larger clone is off by one base, so a read error is likely. The sample contains more than one DNA sequence encoding this CDR3. The V gene is TRGV9, the J gene TRGJ1 or TRGJ2. The germline CDR1 and CDR2 sequences are GITISATS and ISYDGTV (reference sequence). There are 13 residues in the CDR3. The trim removed 1 base at V and 3 bases at J, leaving 3 bases unmatched. Here the CDR3 reads CALWEVIYYKKLF. CDR3 nucleotide sequence: TGTGCCTTGTGGGAGGTTATTTATTATAAGAAACTCTTT.

This clone qualifies as large. The chain couples TRGV9 to TRGJ1 or TRGJ2. After removal of 2 bases from V and 8 bases from J, the junction contained 3 bases not matched to a gene. The CDR3 spans 11 residues. Germline V gene lookup returns CDR1 GITISATS and CDR2 ISYDGTV (reference sequence). The CDR3 loop is CALWEGNKKLF. CDR3 DNA sequence: TGTGCCTTGTGGGAGGGTAATAAGAAACTCTTT.

In regard to this clone: TCRdb's entry gives the protein of a much larger clone, which mismatches this DNA's translation at residue 9, likely from a read error; the protein reported here is translated from the DNA. V is TRGV9 and J is TRGJ1 or TRGJ2. Germline CDR1 and CDR2: GITISATS and ISYDGTV (reference sequence). Trimming removed 0 bases from V and 14 bases from J; junction bases left unmatched: 7. This CDR3 is built from 11 residues. As DNA, the CDR3 is TGTGCCTTGTGGGAGGTGCGAAAGCAACTCTTT. Translating gives CALWEVRKQLF.